A selection of T cell receptor beta chains follows, all from one sample in a study of Ad26.COV2.S vaccination and SARS-CoV-2 variants. The protocol was immunoSEQ multiplex PCR, while the TCRdb copy is restricted to in-frame clones and leaves out a portion. The sample lists about 410,000 clones, around 85% occurring once. This specimen was peripheral blood, taken in a trial of Ad26.COV2.S vaccine versus placebo. The receptors originated from a person between 18 and 60 years old who received the Ad26.COV2.S COVID-19 vaccine or a placebo. Both conserved end residues are part of each CDR3. The order of the fields is J gene, clone size, D gene, V gene, CDR3 protein, CDR3 DNA. A D gene is named only where the DNA matches it firmly. Rows may omit the clone size; those that give it use once, few, many or a size class.

TRBJ1-2	-	-	TRBV25-1	CASTPGTNYGYTF	TGTGCCAGTACCCCGGGGACTAACTATGGCTACACCTTC
TRBJ2-3	-	-	TRBV19	CASSMYRGTDTQYF	TGTGCCAGTAGTATGTACAGGGGCACAGATACGCAGTATTTT
TRBJ2-1	-	TRBD2	TRBV4-1	CASSQVGSGGPGSYNEQFF	TGCGCCAGCAGCCAAGTTGGTAGCGGGGGCCCCGGGTCCTACAATGAGCAGTTCTTC
TRBJ1-2	-	TRBD1	TRBV7-9	CASSLGQGYGYTF	TGTGCCAGCAGCTTAGGACAGGGCTATGGCTACACCTTC
TRBJ1-6	-	-	TRBV10-3	CAISGSLYNSPLHF	TGTGCCATCAGTGGGAGCCTTTATAATTCACCCCTCCACTTT
TRBJ1-1	-	-	TRBV27	CASSFHQGHTEAFF	TGTGCCAGCAGTTTTCATCAGGGGCACACTGAAGCTTTCTTT
TRBJ2-3	-	-	TRBV10-1	CASKGRTDTQYF	TGCGCCAGCAAGGGTCGCACAGATACGCAGTATTTT
TRBJ2-2	-	-	TRBV7-8	CASSLNPTGELFF	TGTGCCAGCAGCCTAAATCCCACCGGGGAGCTGTTTTTT
TRBJ2-2	-	TRBD2	TRBV6-1	CASSETSWATGELFF	TGTGCCAGCAGTGAGACTAGCTGGGCCACCGGGGAGCTGTTTTTT
TRBJ2-2	-	-	TRBV5-1	CASSPARGNTGELFF	TGCGCCAGCAGCCCGGCTAGGGGGAACACCGGGGAGCTGTTTTTT
TRBJ2-3	-	-	TRBV10-3	CAISGRTDTQYF	TGTGCCATCAGTGGCAGGACAGATACGCAGTATTTT
TRBJ2-1	-	TRBD2	TRBV5-8	CASSLSGLAGGNEQFF	TGTGCCAGCAGCTTGTCCGGACTAGCGGGGGGCAATGAGCAGTTCTTC
TRBJ1-2	-	-	TRBV5-6	CASSLALEQGVDGYTF	TGTGCCAGCAGCTTGGCCCTCGAACAGGGAGTAGATGGCTACACCTTC
TRBJ2-3	-	TRBD2	TRBV5-1	CASSSSAGKTDTQYF	TGCGCCAGCAGCTCCTCAGCGGGGAAGACAGATACGCAGTATTTT
TRBJ1-5	few	-	TRBV6-2/TRBV6-3	CASSSSPDRPHQPQHF	TGTGCCAGCAGCTCCTCTCCCGACAGGCCCCATCAGCCCCAGCATTTT
TRBJ1-3	-	-	TRBV7-8	CASSSARTVFSGNTIYF	TGTGCCAGCAGCTCGGCTCGGACGGTATTCTCTGGAAACACCATATATTTT
TRBJ1-1	-	-	TRBV11-2	CASSLALDRNTEAFF	TGTGCCAGCAGCTTAGCCCTGGACAGAAACACTGAAGCTTTCTTT
TRBJ1-2	-	-	TRBV7-2	CASSQEGRPFGYTF	TGTGCCAGCAGCCAGGAAGGACGGCCCTTTGGCTACACCTTC
TRBJ1-1	-	-	TRBV11-2	CASSLQGRTEAFF	TGTGCCAGCAGCCTTCAGGGGCGGACTGAAGCTTTCTTT
TRBJ1-3	-	-	TRBV6-6	CASSRTGTGNTIYF	TGTGCCAGCAGCAGAACCGGGACAGGAAACACCATATATTTT
TRBJ1-1	-	-	TRBV3-1/TRBV3-2	CASRPTTGYGTEAFF	TGTGCCAGCAGACCCACTACAGGTTATGGCACTGAAGCTTTCTTT
TRBJ2-1	few	TRBD1	TRBV7-9	CASSLGQGVFEQFF	TGTGCCAGCAGCTTAGGACAGGGGGTATTTGAGCAGTTCTTC
TRBJ1-5	-	TRBD1	TRBV10-2	CASSNGQGNINQPQHF	TGCGCCAGCAGCAACGGACAGGGGAATATTAATCAGCCCCAGCATTTT
TRBJ1-6	-	TRBD1	TRBV10-3	CAISDPGQAGVNSPLHF	TGTGCCATCAGTGACCCCGGACAGGCAGGGGTTAATTCACCCCTCCACTTT
TRBJ1-5	-	-	TRBV4-1	CASSQSGGGEYSNQPQHF	TGCGCCAGCAGCCAATCTGGCGGCGGGGAATATAGCAATCAGCCCCAGCATTTT
TRBJ1-2	-	-	TRBV15	CATSRADLPRGYTF	TGTGCCACCAGCAGAGCCGACCTTCCCCGTGGCTACACCTTC